Listed here are 17 T cell receptor beta chains from one sample, sequenced in a study of T cells in tuberculosis. Here immunoSEQ multiplex PCR was the method, and the copy in TCRdb shows in-frame clones only, minus some. The sample consists of about 36,000 clones, about 94% of them appearing once. The sequenced sample consisted of PBMCs. The receptors here all came from a donor between 10 and 35 years old with latent tuberculosis or without tuberculosis infection.

This chain links TRBV7-3 with TRBJ2-2, with D perhaps matching TRBD2 (6 bases). Trimming removed 5 bases from V and 2 bases from J, with 12 bases in between. The length of the CDR3 is 15 residues. CDR1 is SGHTA, CDR2 FQGTGA, per germline. CDR3 in amino acids: CASSLRRGNTGELFF. In nucleotides, the CDR3 is TGTGCCAGCAGCCTACGGCGGGGCAACACCGGGGAGCTGTTTTTT. The entire variable domain, with the rest obtained from reference TRBV7-3 and TRBJ2-2, is as follows: GAGVSQTPSNKVTEKGKYVELRCDPISGHTALYWYRQSLGQGPEFLIYFQGTGAADDSGLPNDRFFAVRPEGSVSTLKIQRTERGDSAVYLCASSLRRGNTGELFFGEGSRLTVL.

The J gene is TRBJ2-7, the V gene TRBV7-7, with D maybe TRBD1 (6 bases). The germline gives CDR1 SSHAT, CDR2 FNYEAQ (reference sequence). V dropped 6 bases and J dropped 0 bases, with 12 bases sitting between them. The CDR3 has 14 amino acids. The CDR3 nucleotides read TGTGCCAGCAGACCAGCAGGGGACTCCTACGAGCAGTACTTC. Its protein product is CASRPAGDSYEQYF.

The chain joins TRBV19 to TRBJ2-7, with TRBD2 matching over 10 bases. Trimming cost V 6 bases and J 6 bases; bases outside gene matches: 11. The CDR3 is 15 amino acids. The germline gives CDR1 LNHDA, CDR2 SQIVND (reference sequence). This CDR3 reads CASSLGQRGGFEQYF. DNA of the CDR3: TGTGCCAGTAGCCTAGGCCAGCGGGGGGGCTTCGAGCAGTACTTC.

The rearrangement joins TRBV4-3 to TRBJ1-4; tentatively, D is TRBD1 (5 bases). The germline V gene has CDR1 LGHNA and CDR2 YSLEER. Trimming removed 3 bases from V and 6 bases from J, with 14 bases in between. The CDR3 spans 15 residues. The CDR3 coding sequence is TGCGCCAGCAGCCAGAGTGGGGGGAATTATGAAAAACTGTTTTTT. Protein: CASSQSGGNYEKLFF.

This clone was picked up one time. The V and J genes are TRBV7-2 and TRBJ2-1; a possible D gene is TRBD2 (5 bases). Per the germline V gene, CDR1 is SGHTA and CDR2 is FQGNSA. The germline V and J ends were trimmed by 2 bases and 2 bases, with 19 bases remaining between them. This CDR3 has 18 amino acids. In nucleotides, the CDR3 is TGTGCCAGCAGCTTAAGAAGTTCCGGGCTAGCACCCTACAATGAGCAGTTCTTC. Translated: CASSLRSSGLAPYNEQFF. The whole variable domain, remainder taken from reference TRBV7-2 and TRBJ2-1, is GAGVSQSPSNKVTEKGKDVELRCDPISGHTALYWYRQSLGQGLEFLIYFQGNSAPDKSGLPSDRFSAERTGGSVSTLTIQRTQQEDSAVYLCASSLRSSGLAPYNEQFFGPGTRLTVL.

The CDR3 sequence: CASSLTSGGASGTGELFF. In DNA, the CDR3 is TGTGCCAGCAGCTTGACTAGCGGGGGGGCTAGCGGCACCGGGGAGCTGTTTTTT. The chain has TRBV7-8 and TRBJ2-2, with 14 nucleotides matching TRBD2. The V gene end was trimmed by 3 bases and the J gene end by 4 bases; junction bases not matched to a gene: 7. The CDR3 loop spans 18 amino acids. The germline V gene encodes CDR1 SGHVS and CDR2 FQNEAQ.

This clone has only a few counts. The V call is TRBV19, the J call TRBJ1-5; D gene uncertain. Trimming took 8 bases from V and 3 from J, leaving 11 bases between them. This CDR3 contains 13 residues. Germline assignment: CDR1 LNHDA and CDR2 SQIVND (reference sequence). This CDR3 is CASGGSFNQPQHF. Written as DNA, the CDR3 is TGTGCCAGTGGAGGCAGTTTCAATCAGCCCCAGCATTTT.

The genes are TRBV2 and TRBJ1-2; D is undetermined. This CDR3 is 12 amino acids long. Germline CDR1 is SNHLY and CDR2 is FYNNEI. V was pared by 6 bases and J by 2 bases, with 7 bases between. CDR3 amino acids: CASRKQNYGYTF. The CDR3 bases are TGTGCCAGCAGAAAACAGAACTATGGCTACACCTTC.

This clone came up once. The chain couples TRBV5-8 to TRBJ1-2; no firm D call. Per the germline V gene, CDR1 is SGHTS and CDR2 is YDEGEE. CDR3 length: 15 amino acids. Trimming pared 2 bases from V and 5 bases from J, leaving 16 bases between. The CDR3 loop is CASSFGPEVEYGYTF. As DNA, the CDR3 is TGTGCCAGCAGCTTTGGACCGGAGGTCGAATATGGCTACACCTTC.

The chain recombines TRBV2 with TRBJ2-3, with 11 bases aligning to TRBD2. This CDR3 comprises 14 residues. Looked up from germline, CDR1 is SNHLY and CDR2 is FYNNEI. V dropped 11 bases and J dropped 5; count of bases not matched to a gene: 9. The chain's CDR3 is CAGYSGGAKDTQYF. CDR3 bases: TGTGCCGGATATAGCGGGGGGGCCAAAGATACGCAGTATTTT.

By share of the sample, this clone is medium-sized (0.01 to 0.1%). The chain employs TRBV14 and TRBJ2-3, with D possibly TRBD2 on 6 matching bases. This CDR3 is 18 amino acids long. Trimming took off 3 bases at V and 2 bases at J, with 21 bases between the two ends. In germline, CDR1 is SGHDN, CDR2 FVKESK. The CDR3 protein is CASSQGLGPSVPTDTQYF. The CDR3 region has the DNA TGTGCCAGCAGCCAGGGACTGGGACCTTCCGTTCCCACAGATACGCAGTATTTT.

This rearrangement joins TRBV5-1 to TRBJ2-3, with a weak D call TRBD2 (5 bases). Trimming removed 4 bases at V and 5 bases at J, with 14 bases between. Germline V lookup: CDR1 SGHRS, CDR2 YFSETQ. This CDR3 is built from 14 residues. The CDR3 region is CASSPLRAGDTQYF. The CDR3 DNA sequence: TGCGCCAGCAGCCCCCTGAGGGCGGGAGATACGCAGTATTTT.

The rearrangement uses TRBV28 and TRBJ1-2; the match to TRBD1 covers 9 bases. Germline assignment: CDR1 MDHEN and CDR2 SYDVKM. V shed 3 bases, J shed 1 base, and the junction held 9 bases outside the gene matches. The CDR3 extends over 17 amino acids. The DNA of the CDR3 is TGTGCCAGCAGTTTTACCTACGGGACAGGGTTTAACTATGGCTACACCTTC. It yields the protein CASSFTYGTGFNYGYTF.

The V gene is TRBV9, the J gene TRBJ1-1; a weak D match, TRBD1 (5 bases). This CDR3 has 15 amino acids. Trimming removed 1 base from V and 2 bases from J, with 12 bases in between. The germline V gene has CDR1 SGDLS and CDR2 YYNGEE. The DNA of the CDR3 is TGTGCCAGCAGCGTAACGGCAGGGCTCAACACTGAAGCTTTCTTT. Amino acids: CASSVTAGLNTEAFF.

The chain links TRBV4-3 to TRBJ1-6, with D hard to call. CDR3 size: 15 residues. Germline V gene sequence: CDR1 LGHNA, CDR2 YSLEER. Trimming pared 0 bases from V and 9 bases from J, leaving 12 bases between. CDR3 region: CASSQDDPRGSPLHF. CDR3 bases: TGCGCCAGCAGCCAAGATGACCCCCGCGGTTCACCCCTCCACTTT.

The V gene is TRBV27, the J gene TRBJ1-4; maybe TRBD1 (5 bases). V was shortened by 6 bases and J by 5 bases, with 13 bases between the two germline ends. The CDR3 extends over 14 amino acids. From germline, CDR1 is MNHEY and CDR2 SMNVEV (reference sequence). The CDR3 DNA reads TGTGCCAGCAGATTCGGGGGAGCAAATGAAAAACTGTTTTTT. Protein sequence: CASRFGGANEKLFF.

In this sample, this clone turned up once. DNA for the CDR3: TGCGCCAGCAGCCAAGAAATAGCGGGGACCTTCTACGAGCAGTACTTC. It is translated as CASSQEIAGTFYEQYF. This sequence joins TRBV4-3 and TRBJ2-7; 8 bases are a match to TRBD2. In germline, CDR1 is LGHNA, CDR2 YSLEER. This CDR3 contains 16 residues. Germline trimming cut 0 bases from V and 3 bases from J; bases unmatched to any gene: 7.